What follows is one TCR beta chain and its context. The data were taken from a study of T-cell reconstitution after alpha-beta-depleted transplantation in children. In germline, CDR1 is SGHDT, CDR2 YYEEEE. CDR3 length equals 16 residues. Trimming at V came to 2 bases and at J to 7 bases, leaving 11 bases not matched to a gene. During its preparation, the TCRbeta library received unique molecular identifiers. MiXCR, applied by TCRdb to the PCR reads, yields one record per CDR3 protein. The sample lists around 400,000 distinct CDR3 sequences, roughly 20% occurring once. The source was PBMCs from the stem cell graft donor, collected from the stem cell graft. This TCR was recovered from a human donor who donated a stem cell graft to a child with acute myeloid leukemia. This chain joins TRBV5-6 and TRBJ2-7, with 11 bases lining up with TRBD2. The CDR3 nucleotides are TGTGCCAGCAGCTTAGGACTAGCGGGTCCCGAAGGGGAGCAGTACTTC. It encodes CASSLGLAGPEGEQYF.